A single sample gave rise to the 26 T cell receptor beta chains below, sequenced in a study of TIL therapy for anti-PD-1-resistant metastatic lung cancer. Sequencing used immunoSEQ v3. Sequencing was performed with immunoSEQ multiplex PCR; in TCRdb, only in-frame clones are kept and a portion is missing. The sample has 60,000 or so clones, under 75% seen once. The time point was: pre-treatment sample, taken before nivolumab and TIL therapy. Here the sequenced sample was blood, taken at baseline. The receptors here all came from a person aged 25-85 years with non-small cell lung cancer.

Written as DNA, the CDR3 is TGCGCCAGCAGCCTTCAAGTAACCCAGAAGACTGAAGCTTTCTTT. Its translation: CASSLQVTQKTEAFF. The chain is built from TRBV5-1 and TRBJ1-1; D is ambiguous. This CDR3 is built from 15 residues. Germline V gene lookup returns CDR1 SGHRS and CDR2 YFSETQ. V was shortened by 4 bases and J by 5 bases, with 18 bases between the two germline ends.

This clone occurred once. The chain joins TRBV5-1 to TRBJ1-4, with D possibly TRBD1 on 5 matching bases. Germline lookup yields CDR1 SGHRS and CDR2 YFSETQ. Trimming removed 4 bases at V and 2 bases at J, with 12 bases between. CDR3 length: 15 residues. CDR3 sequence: CASSHGAGTNEKLFF. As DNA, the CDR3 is TGCGCCAGCAGCCACGGCGCAGGGACTAATGAAAAACTGTTTTTT.

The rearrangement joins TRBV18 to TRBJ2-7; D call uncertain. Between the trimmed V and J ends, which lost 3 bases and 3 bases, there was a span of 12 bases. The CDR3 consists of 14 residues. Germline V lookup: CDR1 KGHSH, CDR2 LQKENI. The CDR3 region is CASSPLPQDYEQYF. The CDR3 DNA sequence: TGTGCCAGCTCACCGCTTCCTCAGGACTACGAGCAGTACTTC.

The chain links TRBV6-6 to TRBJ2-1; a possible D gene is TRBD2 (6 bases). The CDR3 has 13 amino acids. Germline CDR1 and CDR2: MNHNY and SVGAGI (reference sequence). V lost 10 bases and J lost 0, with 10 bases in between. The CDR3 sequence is CATETSSYNEQFF. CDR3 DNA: TGTGCCACAGAGACTAGCTCCTACAATGAGCAGTTCTTC.

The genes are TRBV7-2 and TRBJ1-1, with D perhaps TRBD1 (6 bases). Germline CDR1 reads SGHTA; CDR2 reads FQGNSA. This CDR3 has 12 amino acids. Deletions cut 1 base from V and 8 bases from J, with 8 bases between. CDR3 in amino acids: CASSLVGAEAFF. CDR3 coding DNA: TGTGCCAGCAGCTTAGTGGGGGCGGAAGCTTTCTTT.

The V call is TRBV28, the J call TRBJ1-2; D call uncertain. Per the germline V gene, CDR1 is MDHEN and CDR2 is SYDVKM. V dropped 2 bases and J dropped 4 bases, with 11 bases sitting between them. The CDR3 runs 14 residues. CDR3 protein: CASSLLGPSYGYTF. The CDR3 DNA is TGTGCCAGCAGTTTACTCGGGCCGAGCTATGGCTACACCTTC.

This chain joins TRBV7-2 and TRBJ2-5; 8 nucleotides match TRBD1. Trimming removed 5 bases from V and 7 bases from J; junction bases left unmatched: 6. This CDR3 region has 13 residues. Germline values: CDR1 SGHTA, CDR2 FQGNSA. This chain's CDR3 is CASSTRGQGTQYF. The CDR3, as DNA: TGTGCCAGCAGCACCAGGGGGCAGGGGACCCAGTACTTC. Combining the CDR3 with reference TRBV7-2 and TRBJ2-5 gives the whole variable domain GAGVSQSPSNKVTEKGKDVELRCDPISGHTALYWYRQSLGQGLEFLIYFQGNSAPDKSGLPSDRFSAERTGGSVSTLTIQRTQQEDSAVYLCASSTRGQGTQYFGPGTRLLVL.

The CDR3 here is CASRTTESTEAFF. CDR3 nucleotide sequence: TGTGCCAGCAGGACAACGGAGTCCACTGAAGCTTTCTTT. This rearrangement joins TRBV6-4 to TRBJ1-1; D gene ambiguous. The CDR3 has 13 residues. CDR1 is MRHNA and CDR2 is SNTAGT in the germline V gene. V gave up 6 bases and J gave up 4 bases, with 12 bases separating them.

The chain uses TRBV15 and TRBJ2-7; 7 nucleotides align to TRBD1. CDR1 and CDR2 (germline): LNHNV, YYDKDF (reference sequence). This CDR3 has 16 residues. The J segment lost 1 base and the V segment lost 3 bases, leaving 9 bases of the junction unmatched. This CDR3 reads CATSRGRTGPSYEQYF. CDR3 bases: TGTGCCACCAGCAGGGGCCGGACAGGTCCTTCCTACGAGCAGTACTTC. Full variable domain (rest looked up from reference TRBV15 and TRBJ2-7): DAMVIQNPRYQVTQFGKPVTLSCSQTLNHNVMYWYQQKSSQAPKLLFHYYDKDFNNEADTPDNFQSRRPNTSFCFLDIRSPGLGDTAMYLCATSRGRTGPSYEQYFGPGTRLTVT.

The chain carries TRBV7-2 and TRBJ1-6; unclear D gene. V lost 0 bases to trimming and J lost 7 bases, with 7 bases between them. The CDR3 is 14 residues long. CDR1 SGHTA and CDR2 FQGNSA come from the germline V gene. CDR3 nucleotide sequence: TGTGCCAGCAGCTTAGCGCTTGGGAATTCACCCCTCCACTTT. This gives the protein CASSLALGNSPLHF.

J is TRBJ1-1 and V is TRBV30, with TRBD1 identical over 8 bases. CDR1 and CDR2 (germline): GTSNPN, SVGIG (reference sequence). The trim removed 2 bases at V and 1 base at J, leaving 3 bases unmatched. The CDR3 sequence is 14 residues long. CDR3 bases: TGTGCCTGGAGTAGCGGACAGGGGAACACTGAAGCTTTCTTT. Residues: CAWSSGQGNTEAFF.

CDR3 in amino acids: CASSLLAGVNTEAFF. In DNA, the CDR3 is TGCGCCAGCAGCCTCCTAGCAGGGGTGAACACTGAAGCTTTCTTT. This chain joins TRBV5-1 and TRBJ1-1, with D tentatively TRBD1 (6 bases). This CDR3 contains 15 residues. From germline, CDR1 is SGHRS and CDR2 YFSETQ. V dropped 4 bases and J dropped 0 bases, with 13 bases sitting between them.

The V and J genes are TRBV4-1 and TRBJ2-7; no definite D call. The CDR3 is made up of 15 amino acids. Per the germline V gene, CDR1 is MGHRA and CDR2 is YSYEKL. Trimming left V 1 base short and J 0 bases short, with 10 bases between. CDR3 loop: CASSQVGEHSYEQYF. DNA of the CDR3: TGCGCCAGCAGCCAAGTTGGGGAACACTCCTACGAGCAGTACTTC.

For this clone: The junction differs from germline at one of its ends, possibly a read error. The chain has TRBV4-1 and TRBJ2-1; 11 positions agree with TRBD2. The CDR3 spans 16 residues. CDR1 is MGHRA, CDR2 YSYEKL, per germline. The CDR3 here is CASSPSGGMNYNERFF. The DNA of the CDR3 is TGCGCCAGCAGCCCTAGCGGGGGGATGAACTACAATGAGCGGTTCTTC.

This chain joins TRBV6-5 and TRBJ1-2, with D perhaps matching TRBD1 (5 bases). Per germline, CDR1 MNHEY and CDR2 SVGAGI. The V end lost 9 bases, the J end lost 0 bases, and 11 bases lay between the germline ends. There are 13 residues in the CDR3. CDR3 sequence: CASREGTNYGYTF. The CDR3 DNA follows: TGTGCCAGTAGGGAGGGGACTAACTATGGCTACACCTTC.

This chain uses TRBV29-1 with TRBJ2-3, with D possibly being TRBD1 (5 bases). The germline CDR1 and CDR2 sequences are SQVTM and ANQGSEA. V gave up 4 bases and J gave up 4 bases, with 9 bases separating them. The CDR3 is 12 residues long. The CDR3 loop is CSVVRGADTQYF. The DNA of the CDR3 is TGCAGCGTTGTTAGGGGTGCAGATACGCAGTATTTT.

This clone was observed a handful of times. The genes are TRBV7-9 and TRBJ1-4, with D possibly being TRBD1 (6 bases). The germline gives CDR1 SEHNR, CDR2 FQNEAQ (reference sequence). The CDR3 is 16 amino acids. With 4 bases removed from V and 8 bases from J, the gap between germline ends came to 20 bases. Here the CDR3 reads CASSSRTDRRWEKLFF. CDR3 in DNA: TGTGCCAGCAGCTCGAGGACGGACAGAAGGTGGGAAAAACTGTTTTTT.

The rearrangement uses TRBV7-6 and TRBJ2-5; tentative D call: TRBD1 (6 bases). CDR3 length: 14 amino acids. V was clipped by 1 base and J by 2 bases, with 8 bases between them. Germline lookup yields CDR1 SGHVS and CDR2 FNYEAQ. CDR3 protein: CASSLGTDQETQYF. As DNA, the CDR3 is TGTGCCAGCAGCTTAGGGACAGATCAAGAGACCCAGTACTTC.

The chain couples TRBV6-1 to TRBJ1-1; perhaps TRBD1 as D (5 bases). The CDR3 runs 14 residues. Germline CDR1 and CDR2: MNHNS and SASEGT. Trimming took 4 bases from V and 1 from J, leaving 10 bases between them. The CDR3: CASSVRAGNTEAFF. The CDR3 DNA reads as TGTGCCAGCAGTGTCAGGGCCGGGAACACTGAAGCTTTCTTT.

This CDR3 reads CASHKRDRGLHGYTF. The CDR3 DNA is TGTGCCAGCCATAAACGGGACAGGGGGCTGCATGGCTACACCTTC. The rearrangement joins TRBV28 to TRBJ1-2; 12 positions match TRBD1. The germline V gene has CDR1 MDHEN and CDR2 SYDVKM. CDR3 length: 15 residues. V was pared by 8 bases and J by 6 bases, with 10 bases of the junction left unmatched.

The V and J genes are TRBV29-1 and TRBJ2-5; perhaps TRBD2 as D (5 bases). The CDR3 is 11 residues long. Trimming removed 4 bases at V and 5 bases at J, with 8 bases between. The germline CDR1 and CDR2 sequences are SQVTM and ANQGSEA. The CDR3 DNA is TGCAGCGTTGTGAGCGGTGAGACCCAGTACTTC. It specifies CSVVSGETQYF. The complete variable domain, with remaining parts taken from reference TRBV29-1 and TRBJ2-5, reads SAVISQKPSRDICQRGTSLTIQCQVDSQVTMMFWYRQQPGQSLTLIATANQGSEATYESGFVIDKFPISRPNLTFSTLTVSNMSPEDSSIYLCSVVSGETQYFGPGTRLLVL.

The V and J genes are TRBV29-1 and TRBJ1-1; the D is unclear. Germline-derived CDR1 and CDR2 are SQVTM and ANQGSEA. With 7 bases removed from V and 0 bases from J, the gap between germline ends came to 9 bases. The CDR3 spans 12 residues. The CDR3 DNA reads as TGCAGCGCTTTGACCGTGAACACTGAAGCTTTCTTT. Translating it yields CSALTVNTEAFF. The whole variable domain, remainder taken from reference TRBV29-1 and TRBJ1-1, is SAVISQKPSRDICQRGTSLTIQCQVDSQVTMMFWYRQQPGQSLTLIATANQGSEATYESGFVIDKFPISRPNLTFSTLTVSNMSPEDSSIYLCSALTVNTEAFFGQGTRLTVV.

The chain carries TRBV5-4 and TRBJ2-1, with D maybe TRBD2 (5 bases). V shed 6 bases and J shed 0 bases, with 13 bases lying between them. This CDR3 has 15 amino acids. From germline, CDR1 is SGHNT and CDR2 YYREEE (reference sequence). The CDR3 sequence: CASTSLGSSYNEQFF. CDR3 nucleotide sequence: TGTGCCAGCACCTCCCTGGGGAGCTCCTACAATGAGCAGTTCTTC.

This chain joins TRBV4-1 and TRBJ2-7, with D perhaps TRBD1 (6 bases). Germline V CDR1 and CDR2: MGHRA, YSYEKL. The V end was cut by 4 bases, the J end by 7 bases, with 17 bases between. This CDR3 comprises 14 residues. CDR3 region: CASSRPDRRGEQYF. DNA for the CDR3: TGCGCCAGCAGCCGACCCGACAGGCGCGGGGAGCAGTACTTC.

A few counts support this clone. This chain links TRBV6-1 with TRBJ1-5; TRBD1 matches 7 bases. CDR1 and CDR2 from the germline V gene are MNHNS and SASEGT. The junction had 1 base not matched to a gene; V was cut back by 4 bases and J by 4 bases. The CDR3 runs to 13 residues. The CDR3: CASSGTGNQPQHF. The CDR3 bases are TGTGCCAGCAGTGGGACAGGTAATCAGCCCCAGCATTTT.

This CDR3 is CASSYSTGQEQYF. The CDR3 DNA is TGTGCCAGCAGTTACTCGACAGGGCAGGAGCAGTACTTC. This chain uses TRBV6-5 with TRBJ2-7; 7 nucleotides match TRBD1. Trimming took 0 bases from V and 7 from J; bases not matched to a gene: 3. CDR1 and CDR2 from the germline V gene are MNHEY and SVGAGI. The CDR3 spans 13 residues.